This TCR beta chain was retrieved from a study of identical twins. Every one of the donors was a healthy Caucasian. Via MiXCR, TCRdb re-called the 5' RACE reads, giving one row per CDR3 protein. This sample yields just under 550,000 distinct CDR3 sequences, of which nearly 15% are seen a single time; about 0.4% belongs to the top ten. Worth noting for this clonotype: Its antigen is currently unknown.

Study outcomes and limitations: Out-of-frame alpha sequences shared by twins were enriched for low generation probability. In beta out-of-frame sequences, the excess sharing between twins was weaker. There is a chance that invariant MAIT and iNKT cells partially muddied zero-insertion analyses.

Trimming took 4 bases from V and 9 from J, leaving 12 bases between them. Germline CDR1 is KGHDR and CDR2 is SFDVKD. The CDR3 sequence is 13 residues long. These data were likewise used in another study, on yellow fever vaccine responses in identical twins.

Sequenced input: CD4+ T cells sorted from blood. The sequence derives from a woman in her late teens or twenties in good health. The chain carries TRBV24-1 and TRBJ2-1; possible D gene TRBD1, 6 bases. The CDR3 nucleotides read TGTGCCACCAGTGACAGGGGAAACGGTGAGCAGTTCTTC. Translation gives CATSDRGNGEQFF.